A selection of T cell receptor beta chains follows, all from one sample in a study of blood T cell repertoires in COVID-19. The repertoire was sequenced with immunoSEQ multiplex PCR; TCRdb's copy has only in-frame clones and lacks some. In the table there are around 73,000 clones, about 79% of which are singletons. Sample: peripheral blood. The source is a woman aged 60-75 years with acute or convalescent COVID-19. Each CDR3 is given with its conserved first and last residue. Fields, in order: D gene, clone size, V gene, J gene, CDR3 DNA, CDR3 protein. The D gene is left open where the match is weak. Some rows mark clone size as missing; the rest say once, few, many or name a class of expanded clone.

D: TRBD1
size: .
V: TRBV25-1
J: TRBJ1-1
DNA: TGTGCCAGCAAGGCACAGGGGTTTTCTGAAGCTTTCTTT
CDR3: CASKAQGFSEAFF

D: .
size: many
V: TRBV6-4
J: TRBJ1-1
DNA: TGTGCCAGCAGTAGGTGGGGGGGAAACACTGAAGCTTTCTTT
CDR3: CASSRWGGNTEAFF

D: TRBD2
size: .
V: TRBV9
J: TRBJ2-1
DNA: TGTGCCAGCAGCGTATTTGGACTAGCGGCTTACAATGAGCAGTTCTTC
CDR3: CASSVFGLAAYNEQFF

D: TRBD1
size: .
V: TRBV6-5
J: TRBJ1-2
DNA: TGTGCCAGCCTAAAACAGGGGGCTTTATATGGCTACACCTTC
CDR3: CASLKQGALYGYTF

D: TRBD1
size: few
V: TRBV6-5
J: TRBJ1-2
DNA: TGTGCCAGCAGCGTCGTTCGGACAGGGGGCTATGGCTACACCTTC
CDR3: CASSVVRTGGYGYTF

D: TRBD1
size: .
V: TRBV19
J: TRBJ1-4
DNA: TGTGCCACTCCCCCCGGGACAGGGGGATATGAAAAACTGTTTTTT
CDR3: CATPPGTGGYEKLFF

D: TRBD2
size: .
V: TRBV2
J: TRBJ2-7
DNA: TGTGCCAGCAGGAGGGCGGGGGGCGACTCCTACGAGCAGTACTTC
CDR3: CASRRAGGDSYEQYF

D: TRBD2
size: .
V: TRBV19
J: TRBJ2-4
DNA: TGTGCCAGTATGGCGGGGGATACGGTCAGCATTCAGTACTTC
CDR3: CASMAGDTVSIQYF

D: .
size: once
V: TRBV5-1
J: TRBJ2-2
DNA: TGCGCCAGTCACCTAGGAGACACCGGGGAGCTGTTTTTT
CDR3: CASHLGDTGELFF

D: TRBD1
size: .
V: TRBV18
J: TRBJ2-7
DNA: TGTGCCAGCCGACCTTGGGACAGCCACGAGCAGTACTTC
CDR3: CASRPWDSHEQYF

D: TRBD1
size: .
V: TRBV28
J: TRBJ1-3
DNA: TGTGCCAGCAGTTTCCCGGGACAGCGAGGAAACACCATATATTTT
CDR3: CASSFPGQRGNTIYF

D: TRBD1
size: .
V: TRBV29-1
J: TRBJ1-2
DNA: TGCAGCGCTGGACGTGGGACAGACTATGGCTACACCTTC
CDR3: CSAGRGTDYGYTF

D: TRBD2
size: .
V: TRBV29-1
J: TRBJ2-1
DNA: TGCAGCGTTGAGGGACTAGCGGGAGAGGGGAGTTCCTACAATGAGCAGTTCTTC
CDR3: CSVEGLAGEGSSYNEQFF

D: TRBD2
size: .
V: TRBV3-1/TRBV3-2
J: TRBJ2-1
DNA: TGTGCCAGCAGCGACCCCTCCGGGACTATATACAATGAGCAGTTCTTC
CDR3: CASSDPSGTIYNEQFF

D: TRBD1
size: few
V: TRBV7-7
J: TRBJ1-3
DNA: TGTGCTAGCAGCCTACAGACAGGGCCTGGAAACACCATATATTTT
CDR3: CASSLQTGPGNTIYF

D: TRBD2
size: .
V: TRBV9
J: TRBJ2-1
DNA: TGTGCCAGCAGCGTAGCTGGGGGGCTAGCGGGCCTCTCCTACAATGAGCAGTTCTTC
CDR3: CASSVAGGLAGLSYNEQFF

D: .
size: .
V: TRBV28
J: TRBJ1-2
DNA: TGTGCCAGCAGTTTTCAGGGCCTAAGCTATGGCTACACCTTC
CDR3: CASSFQGLSYGYTF

D: .
size: few
V: TRBV2
J: TRBJ1-2
DNA: TGTGCCAGCAGTGCTACTCGCGGCTACACCTTC
CDR3: CASSATRGYTF

D: TRBD2
size: .
V: TRBV20-1
J: TRBJ2-1
DNA: TGCAGTGCTAGTAAACCGGGACTAAGATACAATGAGCAGTTCTTC
CDR3: CSASKPGLRYNEQFF

D: TRBD2
size: .
V: TRBV6-2/TRBV6-3
J: TRBJ2-1
DNA: TGTGCCAGCAGTAACCTCGGCGGGAGGGCCTCGGTTGAGCAGTTCTTC
CDR3: CASSNLGGRASVEQFF

D: .
size: .
V: TRBV7-9
J: TRBJ1-1
DNA: TGTGCCAGCAGCTTACAGGGGCTTACGAACACTGAAGCTTTCTTT
CDR3: CASSLQGLTNTEAFF

D: TRBD2
size: .
V: TRBV5-4
J: TRBJ2-7
DNA: TGTGCCAGCAGCTCACTAGCGGGGGGACTGCACGAGCAGTACTTC
CDR3: CASSSLAGGLHEQYF